This TCR beta chain is drawn from a study of identical twins. cDNA carried unique molecular identifiers, and a universal primer site was added by template switching. Each CDR3 protein gets one entry after TCRdb re-called the 5' RACE reads with MiXCR. Of 600,000 to 700,000 distinct CDR3 sequences in the sample, 20% to 25% are singletons; the top ten hold about 4.5%. This CDR3 has 17 amino acids. The V end was cut by 4 bases, the J end by 1 base, with 19 bases between. Looked up from germline, CDR1 is SGDLS and CDR2 is YYNGEE. These data also featured in a second study, about T cells expressing NK-cell markers. Turning to that study: One observes that, in a few donors, these clonotypes were also the leading ones within the CD3+CD56-NKG2C+ fraction.

The chain has TRBV9 and TRBJ2-3; D possibly corresponds to TRBD2 (5 bases). Sequenced input: PBMCs. The TCR originated in a woman aged 18 to 35 in good health. CDR3 sequence (DNA): TGTGCCAGCAGCCCCGAGGGTTTTTCGAGACGCACAGATACGCAGTATTTT. Residues: CASSPEGFSRRTDTQYF.